This T cell receptor (beta chain) emerged from a study of vaccination effects on CD4 cells after COVID-19. Study-level results: Whether induced by infection or by vaccine, clones showed marked clonal contraction late after vaccination. Nearly all vaccine-induced clones in healthy recipients recognized only SARS-CoV-2.

ViraFEST assay sequencing came after antigen-specific CD4+ T cells were expanded with viral peptide pools. Having been cultured for about ten days, the cells underwent CD4+ T cell isolation. Nucleocapsid antibodies stayed negative before and after vaccination, showing no earlier SARS-CoV-2 infection. A density of roughly 2 million PBMC per well was used; these cells were cultured with about 10 IU/ml IL-2 and about 9.5 ug/ml peptides. Researchers swapped half the medium for IL-2 medium on both days 3 and 7. Using immunoSEQ multiplex PCR, the repertoire was profiled, and TCRdb retains in-frame clones only, with some absent. The repertoire holds tens of thousands of clones, with 76% as singletons. This clone was seen more than once but under ten times. Antigen unknown. CDR1 and CDR2 (germline): LGHDT, YNNKEL (reference sequence). The V and J ends lost 4 bases and 3 bases respectively, with 7 bases between them. This CDR3 region has 13 residues.

The sequencing here drew on CD4+ T cells from PBMCs cultured with HCoV-NL63 spike peptides, taken before COVID-19 vaccination. The clonotype was recovered from a human donor who received a COVID-19 vaccine. The gene calls are TRBV3-1 (or the pseudogene TRBV3-2) and TRBJ1-5, with D uncertain. The CDR3 spells CASSLNLNQPQHF. The CDR3 DNA sequence: TGTGCCAGCAGCCTAAACCTCAATCAGCCCCAGCATTTT.